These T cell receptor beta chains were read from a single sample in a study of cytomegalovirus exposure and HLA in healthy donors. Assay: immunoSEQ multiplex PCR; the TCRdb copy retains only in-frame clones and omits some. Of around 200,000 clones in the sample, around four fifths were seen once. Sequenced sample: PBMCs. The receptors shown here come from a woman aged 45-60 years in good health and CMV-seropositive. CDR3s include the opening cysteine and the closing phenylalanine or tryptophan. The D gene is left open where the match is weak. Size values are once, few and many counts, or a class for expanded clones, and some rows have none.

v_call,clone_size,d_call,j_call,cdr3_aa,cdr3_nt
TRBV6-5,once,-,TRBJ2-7,CASSAGAPYEQYF,TGTGCCAGCAGTGCGGGGGCCCCTTACGAGCAGTACTTC
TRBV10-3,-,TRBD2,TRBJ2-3,CASGGSGGADTQYF,TGTGCCAGCGGGGGTAGCGGGGGGGCGGATACGCAGTATTTT
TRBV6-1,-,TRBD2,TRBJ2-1,CASSLSGGRYNEQFF,TGTGCCAGCAGTTTAAGCGGGGGGCGGTACAATGAGCAGTTCTTC
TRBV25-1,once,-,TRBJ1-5,CASSDRQACNQPQHF,TGTGCCAGCAGTGACCGACAGGCTTGCAATCAGCCCCAGCATTTT
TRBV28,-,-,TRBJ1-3,CASSLPGQLNTIYF,TGTGCCAGCAGTCTTCCCGGACAGCTTAACACCATATATTTT
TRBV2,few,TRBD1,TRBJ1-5,CASSADIGTGIAIEHF,TGTGCCAGCAGTGCGGATATAGGGACAGGGATTGCAATCGAGCATTTT
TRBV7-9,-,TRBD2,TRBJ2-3,CSSHFGGGARRDTDTQYF,TGTTCCAGCCATTTTGGCGGGGGGGCGAGACGGGACACAGATACGCAGTATTTT
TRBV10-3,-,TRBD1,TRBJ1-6,CAISESGQGDSPLHF,TGTGCCATCAGTGAGTCGGGACAGGGGGATTCACCCCTCCACTTT
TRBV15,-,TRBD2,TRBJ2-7,CATSRSGTSGVHEQYF,TGTGCCACCAGCAGAAGCGGGACTAGCGGGGTCCACGAGCAGTACTTC
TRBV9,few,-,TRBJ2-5,CASSPQGETQYF,TGTGCCAGCAGCCCCCAGGGGGAGACCCAGTACTTC
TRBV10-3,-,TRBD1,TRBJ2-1,CAISELGTGRYNEQFF,TGTGCCATCAGTGAGCTCGGGACAGGAAGATACAATGAGCAGTTCTTC
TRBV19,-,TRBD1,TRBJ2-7,CASSDRGLGGEQYF,TGTGCCAGTAGCGACAGGGGGCTAGGTGGCGAGCAGTACTTC
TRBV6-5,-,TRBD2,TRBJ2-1,CASSYSSGGPVEQFF,TGTGCTAGCAGTTACTCATCGGGGGGGCCTGTTGAGCAGTTCTTC
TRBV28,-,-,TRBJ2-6,CASKIRAGANVLTF,TGTGCCAGCAAGATACGGGCTGGGGCCAACGTCCTGACTTTC
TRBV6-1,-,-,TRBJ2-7,CASSVDWAYEQYF,TGTGCCAGCAGCGTCGACTGGGCCTACGAGCAGTACTTC
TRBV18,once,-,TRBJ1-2,CASSPQAEYYGYTF,TGTGCCAGCTCACCACAGGCGGAATACTATGGCTACACCTTC
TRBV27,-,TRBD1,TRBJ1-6,CASSWEGTGNSPLHF,TGTGCCAGCAGTTGGGAGGGGACAGGAAATTCACCCCTCCACTTT
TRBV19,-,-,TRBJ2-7,CASSIVGRAYEQYF,TGTGCCAGTAGTATAGTGGGCCGAGCCTACGAGCAGTACTTC
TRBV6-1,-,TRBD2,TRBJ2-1,CASRGGGSNEQFF,TGTGCCAGCAGGGGCGGGGGTAGTAATGAGCAGTTCTTC
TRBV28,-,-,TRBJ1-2,CASSLRWGPYGYTF,TGTGCCAGCAGTTTACGATGGGGCCCCTATGGCTACACCTTC
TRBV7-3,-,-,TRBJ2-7,CASSFAGAGEQYF,TGTGCCAGCAGCTTCGCGGGGGCAGGCGAGCAGTACTTC
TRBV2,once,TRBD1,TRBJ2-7,CASGTVYEQYF,TGTGCCAGCGGGACAGTCTACGAGCAGTACTTC
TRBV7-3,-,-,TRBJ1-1,CASSSTPNTEAFF,TGTGCCAGCAGCTCGACACCGAACACTGAAGCTTTCTTT
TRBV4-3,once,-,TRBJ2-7,CASSQEFPGYEQYF,TGCGCCAGCAGCCAAGAATTTCCGGGTTACGAGCAGTACTTC
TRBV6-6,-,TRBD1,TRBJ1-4,CASSYSQGANEKLFF,TGTGCCAGCAGTTACTCTCAGGGGGCAAATGAAAAACTGTTTTTT
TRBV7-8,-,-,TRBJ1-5,CASSLLEGNQPQHF,TGTGCCAGCAGCTTATTGGAGGGCAATCAGCCCCAGCATTTT
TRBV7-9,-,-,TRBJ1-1,CASSSMGHPRGEAFF,TGTGCCAGCAGCTCAATGGGACATCCTAGGGGTGAAGCTTTCTTT
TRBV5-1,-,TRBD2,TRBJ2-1,CASSRASGGVSSYNEQFF,TGCGCCAGCAGCCGAGCTAGCGGGGGGGTTAGCTCCTACAATGAGCAGTTCTTC
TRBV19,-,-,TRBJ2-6,CASSVGGLGSGANVPTF,TGTGCCAGTAGTGTAGGGGGACTGGGCTCTGGGGCCAACGTCCCGACTTTC
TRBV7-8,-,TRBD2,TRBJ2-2,CASSSGGFTGELFF,TGTGCCAGCAGCTCCGGGGGGTTCACCGGGGAGCTGTTTTTT
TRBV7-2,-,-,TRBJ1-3,CASSLRRGAGNTIYF,TGTGCCAGCAGCTTGCGCCGGGGGGCTGGAAACACCATATATTTT
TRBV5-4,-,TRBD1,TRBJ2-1,CASSSQGQGVDEQFF,TGTGCCAGCAGCTCGCAGGGACAGGGCGTCGATGAGCAGTTCTTC
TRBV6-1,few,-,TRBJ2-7,CASSRDNAYEQYF,TGTGCCAGCAGCCGGGACAACGCCTACGAGCAGTACTTC
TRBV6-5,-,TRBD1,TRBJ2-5,CASSRAGTGLETQYF,TGTGCCAGCAGCCGCGCCGGGACAGGGTTAGAGACCCAGTACTTC
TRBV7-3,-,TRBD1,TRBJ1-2,CASSPDRGGGYTF,TGTGCCAGCAGTCCGGACAGGGGGGGAGGCTACACCTTC
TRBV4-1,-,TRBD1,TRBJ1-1,CASSLTGGDTEAFF,TGCGCCAGCAGCCTCACAGGGGGGGACACTGAAGCTTTCTTT
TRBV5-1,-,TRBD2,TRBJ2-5,CASSLGASGPGETQYF,TGCGCCAGCAGCTTGGGGGCTAGCGGGCCTGGGGAGACCCAGTACTTC
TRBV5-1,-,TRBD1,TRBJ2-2,CASSLVLQGSGTGELFF,TGCGCCAGCAGCTTGGTTCTACAGGGGTCTGGCACCGGGGAGCTGTTTTTT
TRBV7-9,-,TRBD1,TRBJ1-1,CSSSPGTVQAFF,TGTTCCAGCAGCCCTGGGACAGTCCAAGCTTTCTTT
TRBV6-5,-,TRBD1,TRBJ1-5,CASSRQGNQPQHF,TGTGCCAGCAGTCGACAGGGTAATCAGCCCCAGCATTTT
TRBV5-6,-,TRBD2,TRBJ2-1,CASSRGDERGVNEQFF,TGTGCCAGCAGCCGTGGGGACGAGCGGGGGGTTAATGAGCAGTTCTTC
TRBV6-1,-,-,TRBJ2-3,CASIRGGTGADTQYF,TGTGCCAGCATCCGGGGTGGGACTGGGGCAGATACGCAGTATTTT